Following are 18 T cell receptor beta chains from one sample sequenced in a study of CD8+ T cells in alopecia areata. Investigators isolated RNA and reverse transcribed it into cDNA to act as the sequencing template. The table came from immunoSEQ multiplex PCR; TCRdb's copy has only in-frame clones and leaves some out. The data hold approximately 160,000 clones, with 50% to 65% observed a single time. Treatment noted: oral pan-JAK inhibitor, 5-10 mg twice daily. The starting material was CD4+ T cells sorted from blood, obtained at week 24, from a patient treated with tofacitinib. The source of these receptors is a human donor with alopecia areata.

This clone was recorded a few times. V usage is TRBV5-1 and J usage is TRBJ2-3; D not certain. Trimming left V 2 bases short and J 2 bases short, with 3 bases between. The germline CDR1 and CDR2 sequences are SGHRS and YFSETQ. The CDR3 runs to 12 residues. As DNA, the CDR3 is TGCGCCAGCAGCTTCCTCACAGATACGCAGTATTTT. This encodes CASSFLTDTQYF. Based on the CDR3 plus reference TRBV5-1 and TRBJ2-3, the full variable domain is KAGVTQTPRYLIKTRGQQVTLSCSPISGHRSVSWYQQTPGQGLQFLFEYFSETQRNKGNFPGRFSGRQFSNSRSEMNVSTLELGDSALYLCASSFLTDTQYFGPGTRLTVL.

This clone appeared a single time. CDR3 loop: CASSVGVETSTDTQYF. CDR3 nucleotide sequence: TGTGCCAGCAGCGTAGGGGTAGAAACTAGCACAGATACGCAGTATTTT. The rearrangement links TRBV9 to TRBJ2-3; D remains ambiguous. The CDR3 extends over 16 amino acids. Trimming pared 0 bases from V and 0 bases from J, leaving 11 bases between. Per germline, CDR1 SGDLS and CDR2 YYNGEE.

The chain combines TRBV11-3 with TRBJ2-5; 7 nucleotides agree with TRBD1. The germline gives CDR1 SGHNT, CDR2 YENEEA. With V trimmed by 3 bases and J by 2 bases, 9 bases remained unmatched. This CDR3 comprises 16 residues. CDR3 residues: CASSFRAGGLQETQYF. The CDR3 DNA reads as TGTGCCAGCAGCTTTCGGGCAGGGGGTTTGCAAGAGACCCAGTACTTC. Drawing the rest from reference TRBV11-3 and TRBJ2-5, the complete variable domain is EAGVVQSPRYKIIEKKQPVAFWCNPISGHNTLYWYLQNLGQGPELLIRYENEEAVDDSQLPKDRFSAERLKGVDSTLKIQPAELGDSAVYLCASSFRAGGLQETQYFGPGTRLLVL.

This clone appeared once. V is TRBV27 and J is TRBJ2-7, with 8 bases fitting TRBD2. The germline CDR1 and CDR2 sequences are MNHEY and SMNVEV (reference sequence). Germline trimming cut 6 bases from V and 2 bases from J; bases unmatched to any gene: 0. CDR3 length: 12 amino acids. DNA for the CDR3: TGTGCCAGCAGCGGGGGGGCCTACGAGCAGTACTTC. Translating it yields CASSGGAYEQYF.

This clone was seen many times. This sequence joins TRBV7-9 and TRBJ2-2; 7 bases align to TRBD1. The CDR3 loop spans 15 amino acids. Germline CDR1 SEHNR, CDR2 FQNEAQ (reference sequence). The V gene end was trimmed by 4 bases and the J gene end by 2 bases; junction bases not matched to a gene: 4. As DNA, the CDR3 is TGTGCCAGCAGCTCCTGGACAGGAAACACCGGGGAGCTGTTTTTT. Protein: CASSSWTGNTGELFF.

In its sample, this clone was seen a few times. The rearrangement links TRBV5-1 to TRBJ1-2; the D gene is possibly TRBD1 (6 bases). Between the trimmed V and J ends, which lost 3 bases and 4 bases, there was a span of 13 bases. Germline V gene sequence: CDR1 SGHRS, CDR2 YFSETQ. This CDR3 contains 14 residues. CDR3 region: CASSSQQGFYGYTF. The CDR3 DNA sequence: TGCGCCAGCAGCTCCCAACAGGGCTTCTATGGCTACACCTTC.

This clone has a handful of counts. This chain connects TRBV4-1 to TRBJ2-3; D gene unclear. Germline assignment: CDR1 MGHRA and CDR2 YSYEKL. V gave up 1 base and J gave up 3 bases, with 11 bases separating them. This CDR3 has 15 residues. The CDR3 sequence: CASSQVGGVTDTQYF. The CDR3 coding sequence is TGCGCCAGCAGCCAAGTAGGTGGGGTAACAGATACGCAGTATTTT.

The chain uses TRBV29-1 and TRBJ1-2; possible D gene TRBD1, 5 bases. The CDR3 spans 11 residues. V lost 5 bases to trimming and J lost 6 bases, with 10 bases between them. Germline values: CDR1 SQVTM, CDR2 ANQGSEA. The CDR3 nucleotides are TGCAGCGTTCAGGGAGGCGATGGCTACACCTTC. Translation gives CSVQGGDGYTF.

V gene TRBV4-2 combines with J gene TRBJ2-7, with D possibly matching TRBD1 (6 bases). The CDR3 consists of 13 residues. Trimming pared 4 bases from V and 2 bases from J, leaving 9 bases between. The germline V gene has CDR1 LGHNA and CDR2 YNFKEQ. CDR3 loop: CASSRDITYEQYF. CDR3 DNA sequence: TGTGCCAGCAGCCGGGACATAACCTACGAGCAGTACTTC.

This rearrangement joins TRBV6-5 to TRBJ2-7; 12 nucleotides agree with TRBD1. CDR1 is MNHEY and CDR2 is SVGAGI in the germline V gene. V lost 6 bases and J lost 7; bases outside the gene matches: 10. CDR3 size: 15 residues. The CDR3 loop reads CASSPPGQGAREQYF. The CDR3 nucleotides are TGTGCCAGCAGCCCTCCGGGACAGGGGGCGCGGGAGCAGTACTTC.

The chain couples TRBV2 to TRBJ2-5; 8 positions match TRBD2. Looked up from germline, CDR1 is SNHLY and CDR2 is FYNNEI. J gave up 4 bases and V 2 bases, and 15 bases lay outside the gene matches. This CDR3 spans 18 amino acids. For the CDR3, the DNA is TGTGCCAGCAGTGAACTTAATAGCGGGGTACACGACCTAGAGACCCAGTACTTC. Its translation is CASSELNSGVHDLETQYF.

A few counts support this clone. The gene calls are TRBV7-9 and TRBJ2-1; perhaps TRBD1 as D (6 bases). Germline V lookup: CDR1 SEHNR, CDR2 FQNEAQ (reference sequence). The CDR3 runs to 16 residues. Between the trimmed V and J ends, which lost 1 base and 9 bases, there was a span of 19 bases. This chain's CDR3 is CASSLDPGQGRVEQFF. The CDR3 nucleotides read TGTGCCAGCAGCTTAGATCCGGGACAAGGCCGGGTTGAGCAGTTCTTC.

The V and J genes are TRBV7-2 and TRBJ2-7; D might be TRBD1 or TRBD2, each matching 5 bases. The CDR3 consists of 16 residues. Trimming took off 4 bases at V and 3 bases at J, with 19 bases between the two ends. The germline V gene has CDR1 SGHTA and CDR2 FQGNSA. CDR3 nucleotides: TGTGCCAGCAGCTCGCCTTATCAGGGACCCAACTACGAGCAGTACTTC. Translation: CASSSPYQGPNYEQYF.

The chain carries TRBV23-1 and TRBJ2-4; tentatively, D is TRBD1 (6 bases). TRBV23-1 has ORF status, its function being uncertain. The CDR3 has 14 residues. Trimming cost V 3 bases and J 7 bases, with 13 bases left between them. CDR3 protein: CASSQPTGINIQYF. In DNA, the CDR3 is TGCGCCAGCAGTCAGCCCACAGGGATCAACATTCAGTACTTC.

The gene calls are TRBV7-9 and TRBJ1-1; D is perhaps TRBD1 (5 bases). V lost 7 bases and J lost 3, with 18 bases in between. The CDR3 runs to 15 residues. Germline values: CDR1 SEHNR, CDR2 FQNEAQ (reference sequence). The CDR3 here is CASIGGGASDTEAFF. As DNA, the CDR3 is TGTGCCAGCATTGGTGGCGGGGCGTCGGACACTGAAGCTTTCTTT.

The sample holds many counts of this clone. This chain joins TRBV9 and TRBJ2-7, with no clear D. This CDR3 is built from 13 residues. Trimming cost V 3 bases and J 0 bases, with 7 bases left between them. Germline V gene data show CDR1 as SGDLS and CDR2 as YYNGEE. Here the CDR3 reads CASSAQGSYEQYF. The DNA of the CDR3 is TGTGCCAGCAGCGCTCAAGGCTCCTACGAGCAGTACTTC. Looking up the rest from reference TRBV9 and TRBJ2-7 gives the full variable domain: DSGVTQTPKHLITATGQRVTLRCSPRSGDLSVYWYQQSLDQGLQFLIQYYNGEERAKGNILERFSAQQFPDLHSELNLSSLELGDSALYFCASSAQGSYEQYFGPGTRLTVT.

This chain connects TRBV6-1 to TRBJ2-2; D is perhaps TRBD1 (5 bases). In germline, CDR1 is MNHNS, CDR2 SASEGT. The CDR3 is 16 amino acids. Trimming took off 4 bases at V and 1 base at J, with 13 bases between the two ends. Written as DNA, the CDR3 is TGTGCCAGCAGTGCCAGGGCAGGGAAGAACACCGGGGAGCTGTTTTTT. Translating gives CASSARAGKNTGELFF.

The chain carries TRBV25-1 and TRBJ2-7, with 7 bases matching TRBD1. The CDR3 has 15 residues. In germline, CDR1 is MGHDK, CDR2 SYGVNS. The J segment lost 3 bases and the V segment lost 3 bases, leaving 8 bases of the junction unmatched. For the CDR3, the DNA is TGTGCCAGCAGTGATGCGAACAGGGGAGTCTACGAGCAGTACTTC. It is translated as CASSDANRGVYEQYF.